The rows below give T cell receptor beta chains drawn from one sample of a study of shared clonotypes between healthy human individuals. Libraries were prepared by immunoSEQ multiplex PCR; TCRdb keeps only in-frame clonotypes and omits some of them. The table records about 450,000 clones, roughly 77% of them present only once. The sequencing input was PBMCs. The receptor source for this set is a middle-aged woman in good health. Some clones in this sample may be carry-over from other donors' samples. CDR3s include the opening cysteine and the closing phenylalanine or tryptophan. Fields, in order: clone size, J gene, V gene, D gene, CDR3 protein, CDR3 DNA. D genes are given only for firm matches. Size tells how often a clone was seen (once, few, many) or the class of an expanded clone, and some rows leave it out.

>-|TRBJ2-5|TRBV7-9|-
CASSYLRGETQYF
TGTGCCAGCAGCTACCTTAGGGGAGAGACCCAGTACTTC
>-|TRBJ2-2|TRBV7-2|-
CASSYNPGELFF
TGTGCCAGCAGTTATAATCCCGGGGAGCTGTTTTTT
>-|TRBJ2-3|TRBV11-2|-
CASSLGRTTDTQYF
TGTGCCAGCAGCTTAGGACGGACTACAGATACGCAGTATTTT
>-|TRBJ1-5|TRBV6-1|-
CASKRGGTHQPQHF
TGTGCCAGCAAGCGAGGCGGGACCCATCAGCCCCAGCATTTT
>-|TRBJ1-1|TRBV18|-
CASSPGGGHTEAFF
TGTGCCAGCTCACCAGGGGGGGGGCACACTGAAGCTTTCTTT
>-|TRBJ2-7|TRBV5-1|-
CASSYLGYEQYF
TGCGCCAGCAGTTACCTTGGATACGAGCAGTACTTC
>-|TRBJ2-7|TRBV5-4|-
CASSTDTSYEQYF
TGTGCCAGCAGCACGGACACCTCCTACGAGCAGTACTTC
>-|TRBJ1-2|TRBV28|TRBD1
CASSLGTGGYGYTF
TGTGCCAGCAGTTTAGGGACAGGCGGCTATGGCTACACCTTC
>-|TRBJ1-4|TRBV2|TRBD1
CASSADRGHNEKLFF
TGTGCCAGCAGTGCCGACAGGGGACATAATGAAAAACTGTTTTTT
>-|TRBJ2-4|TRBV20-1|-
CSARSANIQYF
TGCAGTGCTAGGAGTGCGAACATTCAGTACTTC
>-|TRBJ2-1|TRBV10-3|TRBD2
CAITTTGTSGYNEQFF
TGTGCCATCACTACCACGGGGACTAGCGGATACAATGAGCAGTTCTTC
>few|TRBJ2-3|TRBV5-1|TRBD2
CASSLVDWTSASTDTQYF
TGCGCCAGCAGCTTGGTTGACTGGACTAGCGCTAGCACAGATACGCAGTATTTT
>-|TRBJ2-1|TRBV4-2|-
CASSQDVGNEQFF
TGTGCCAGCAGCCAAGATGTCGGCAATGAGCAGTTCTTC
>-|TRBJ2-6|TRBV28|-
CASSPLRRANVLTF
TGTGCCAGCAGTCCGTTACGGAGGGCCAACGTCCTGACTTTC
>-|TRBJ2-1|TRBV27|TRBD1
CASSPWDRGHNEQFF
TGTGCCAGCAGTCCCTGGGACAGGGGGCATAATGAGCAGTTCTTC
>few|TRBJ2-7|TRBV27|TRBD2
CASSLAGDFYEQYF
TGTGCCAGCAGTCTAGCGGGAGATTTCTACGAGCAGTACTTC
>-|TRBJ2-5|TRBV11-2|-
CASSLLGGTEEAQYF
TGTGCCAGCAGCTTATTGGGCGGTACGGAAGAGGCCCAGTACTTC
>-|TRBJ2-1|TRBV4-1|TRBD2
CASSKLAGLNNEQFF
TGCGCCAGCAGCAAACTAGCGGGGCTCAACAATGAGCAGTTCTTC
>-|TRBJ1-1|TRBV28|-
CASSLRHGGAFF
TGTGCCAGCAGTTTACGACACGGGGGGGCTTTCTTT
>-|TRBJ1-5|TRBV25-1|TRBD1
CASSSPGGHQPQHF
TGTGCCAGCAGTTCTCCAGGGGGTCATCAGCCCCAGCATTTT
>-|TRBJ1-2|TRBV7-9|-
CASSLTRKPNYGYTF
TGTGCCAGCAGTTTAACACGGAAGCCAAACTATGGCTACACCTTC
>-|TRBJ1-4|TRBV18|-
CASSPGLNEKLFF
TGTGCCAGCTCACCAGGCCTAAATGAAAAACTGTTTTTT
>-|TRBJ1-2|TRBV5-1|TRBD1
CASRLETGSNYGYTF
TGCGCCAGCAGATTGGAGACAGGGTCCAACTATGGCTACACCTTC
>-|TRBJ1-5|TRBV7-8|TRBD1
CASSLGQGGSNQPQHF
TGTGCCAGCAGCTTAGGACAGGGTGGTAGCAATCAGCCCCAGCATTTT
>once|TRBJ2-3|TRBV18|TRBD1
CASTERQGDTDTQYF
TGTGCCAGCACAGAACGACAGGGTGACACAGATACGCAGTATTTT
>-|TRBJ2-7|TRBV4-3|TRBD2
CASSRGGGEQYF
TGCGCCAGCAGCCGTGGGGGGGGAGAGCAGTACTTC
>-|TRBJ2-1|TRBV4-3|-
CASSQALGDYEQFF
TGCGCCAGCAGCCAGGCCCTGGGGGACTATGAGCAGTTCTTC
>-|TRBJ1-1|TRBV7-9|-
CASSLYGGWGVVTKGEAFF
TGTGCCAGCAGCTTATATGGAGGTTGGGGTGTGGTAACTAAGGGTGAAGCTTTCTTT
>-|TRBJ2-1|TRBV10-2|-
CASSESVQASGYNEQFF
TGCGCCAGCAGTGAGTCGGTACAGGCCTCGGGATACAATGAGCAGTTCTTC
>-|TRBJ2-7|TRBV20-1|-
CSASRSYEQYF
TGCAGTGCTAGCCGGTCCTACGAGCAGTACTTC
>-|TRBJ2-7|TRBV11-2|-
CASAKAGLGGEQYF
TGTGCCAGCGCTAAAGCCGGCCTAGGGGGCGAGCAGTACTTC
>-|TRBJ1-1|TRBV29-1|TRBD1
CSVATGALTEAFF
TGCAGCGTTGCCACAGGGGCACTCACTGAAGCTTTCTTT
>-|TRBJ2-7|TRBV5-4|-
CASSMNALGDEQYF
TGTGCCAGCAGCATGAATGCGCTGGGTGACGAGCAGTACTTC
>-|TRBJ2-7|TRBV6-1|TRBD1
CASSPGTGMREQYF
TGTGCCAGCAGCCCCGGGACAGGGATGAGGGAGCAGTACTTC
>-|TRBJ2-1|TRBV19|TRBD1
CASSIGTGHNEQFF
TGTGCCAGTAGTATAGGGACAGGGCACAATGAGCAGTTCTTC
>-|TRBJ2-1|TRBV4-1|TRBD2
CASSRVAGGYNEQFF
TGCGCCAGCAGCCGGGTAGCGGGAGGGTACAATGAGCAGTTCTTC
>-|TRBJ2-2|TRBV7-6|-
CASSLAPPGELFF
TGTGCCAGCAGCTTAGCCCCACCCGGGGAGCTGTTTTTT
>-|TRBJ1-1|TRBV29-1|-
CSVVDLFEAFF
TGCAGCGTTGTGGATTTATTTGAGGCTTTCTTT
>-|TRBJ2-3|TRBV7-2|-
CASSLLPLTGTTDTQYF
TGTGCCAGCAGCTTATTACCCCTTACCGGGACCACAGATACGCAGTATTTT
>-|TRBJ2-1|TRBV18|TRBD1
CASSLGTGGEQFF
TGTGCCAGCTCACTCGGGACAGGGGGTGAGCAGTTCTTC
>-|TRBJ2-7|TRBV5-1|-
CASSKGENEQYF
TGCGCCAGCAGCAAGGGTGAAAACGAGCAGTACTTC
>-|TRBJ2-7|TRBV11-2|-
CASSPSYEQYF
TGTGCCAGCAGCCCTAGCTACGAGCAGTACTTC
>once|TRBJ2-7|TRBV7-2|-
CASSLVSGNSYEQYF
TGTGCCAGCAGCTTAGTAAGCGGAAACTCCTACGAGCAGTACTTC
>-|TRBJ2-3|TRBV27|TRBD2
CASSSLAGRGGDTQYF
TGTGCCAGCAGTTCCTTAGCGGGACGGGGAGGGGATACGCAGTATTTT
>-|TRBJ2-5|TRBV9|TRBD2
CASSVAGGQGETQYF
TGTGCCAGCAGCGTGGCGGGAGGGCAGGGCGAGACCCAGTACTTC
>-|TRBJ2-1|TRBV6-1|-
CASSEAGGEQFF
TGTGCCAGCAGTGAAGCGGGTGGGGAGCAGTTCTTC
>-|TRBJ1-4|TRBV5-1|-
CASSLDEVNEKLFF
TGCGCCAGCAGCTTGGACGAGGTTAATGAAAAACTGTTTTTT
>-|TRBJ2-7|TRBV27|-
CASSLSRLYEQYF
TGTGCCAGCAGTTTATCGAGGCTCTACGAGCAGTACTTC
>-|TRBJ2-6|TRBV27|-
CASTTWGANVLTF
TGTGCCTCGACGACGTGGGGGGCCAACGTCCTGACTTTC
>-|TRBJ2-7|TRBV6-7|TRBD1
CASSYSTGANEQYF
TGTGCCAGCAGTTACTCGACAGGGGCCAACGAGCAGTACTTC
>-|TRBJ2-2|TRBV7-3|-
CASSFVTGELFF
TGTGCCAGCAGCTTTGTTACCGGGGAGCTGTTTTTT
>many|TRBJ2-3|TRBV28|-
CASSLRTDSNTDTQYF
TGTGCCAGCAGTTTACGTACCGACTCGAACACAGATACGCAGTATTTT
>-|TRBJ1-4|TRBV2|TRBD1
CASRGQYATNEKLFF
TGTGCCAGCAGGGGACAGTACGCAACTAATGAAAAACTGTTTTTT
>once|TRBJ2-3|TRBV5-1|-
CASSLYWETDTQYF
TGCGCCAGCAGCTTGTATTGGGAGACAGATACGCAGTATTTT
>-|TRBJ1-4|TRBV7-9|-
CASSLEQVFGKLFF
TGTGCCAGCAGCTTAGAACAGGTTTTTGGAAAACTGTTTTTT
>-|TRBJ2-5|TRBV5-6|-
CASSLLRAGSGVVTQYF
TGTGCCAGCAGCTTATTGAGGGCAGGGTCGGGAGTGGTGACCCAGTACTTC
>once|TRBJ2-7|TRBV7-2|TRBD2
CASSQTSGTVRSYEQYF
TGTGCCAGCAGCCAAACTAGCGGGACGGTTCGCTCCTACGAGCAGTACTTC
>-|TRBJ2-7|TRBV5-6|-
CASSRGGGREQYF
TGTGCCAGCAGCCGCGGTGGAGGGCGCGAGCAGTACTTC
>-|TRBJ2-1|TRBV6-5|-
CASSKSADNEQFF
TGTGCCAGCAGTAAGTCCGCGGACAATGAGCAGTTCTTC
>-|TRBJ2-1|TRBV20-1|-
CSAERDFEQFF
TGCAGTGCAGAACGGGACTTTGAGCAGTTCTTC